This entry lists 18 T cell receptor beta chains sequenced from one sample in a study of shared clonotypes between healthy human individuals. TCRdb's copy holds only in-frame clones and misses some; the assay was immunoSEQ multiplex PCR. The data show about a million clones, around three quarters seen once. Sequenced input: memory CD4+ T cells from PBMCs. Subset: CD45RA-negative fraction. The source is a man aged 18-30 years in good health. Some clones in this sample may be carry-over from other donors' samples.

The chain combines TRBV6-6 with TRBJ2-1; a weak D match, TRBD2 (6 bases). This CDR3 is built from 12 residues. Germline V gives CDR1 MNHNY, CDR2 SVGAGI (reference sequence). Trimming removed 6 bases from V and 9 bases from J, with 12 bases in between. The CDR3 loop reads CASSSDGGEQFF. The CDR3 region has the DNA TGTGCCAGCAGCTCCGACGGGGGTGAGCAGTTCTTC.

The rearrangement uses TRBV4-2 and TRBJ2-7, with D perhaps TRBD2 (7 bases). The CDR3 totals 16 residues. From germline, CDR1 is LGHNA and CDR2 YNFKEQ. V dropped 4 bases and J dropped 5 bases, with 21 bases sitting between them. The CDR3 DNA is TGTGCCAGCAGCCCAAGGGGGGGCCTGGGCGGCGACGAGCAGTACTTC. This sequence encodes CASSPRGGLGGDEQYF.

V and J are TRBV21-1 and TRBJ1-2; the table names TRBD1, a call not compared with the DNA. TRBV21-1 is described as a pseudogene. The CDR3 consists of 16 residues. DNA for the CDR3: TGTGCCAGCAGCGGGGCGAGACAGGGCATTAACTATGGCTACACCTTC. Protein: CASSGARQGINYGYTF.

The J gene is TRBJ2-3, the V gene TRBV5-1; 7 bases are a match to TRBD1. Germline-derived CDR1 and CDR2 are SGHRS and YFSETQ. The trim removed 6 bases at V and 2 bases at J, leaving 6 bases unmatched. CDR3 length equals 14 residues. CDR3 nucleotides: TGCGCCAGCAACCCCGGGACAGCCACAGATACGCAGTATTTT. This sequence encodes CASNPGTATDTQYF.

This clone came up once. The chain is built from TRBV28 and TRBJ2-3; 9 nucleotides match TRBD2. Trimming cost V 5 bases and J 4 bases; bases outside gene matches: 10. From germline, CDR1 is MDHEN and CDR2 SYDVKM. This CDR3 has 16 residues. The CDR3 sequence is CASSPIGGRASDTQYF. The CDR3 region has the DNA TGTGCCAGCAGTCCCATAGGCGGGAGGGCCTCAGATACGCAGTATTTT. The full variable domain, completed using reference TRBV28 and TRBJ2-3, is DVKVTQSSRYLVKRTGEKVFLECVQDMDHENMFWYRQDPGLGLRLIYFSYDVKMKEKGDIPEGYSVSREKKERFSLILESASTNQTSMYLCASSPIGGRASDTQYFGPGTRLTVL.

The chain joins TRBV6-1 to TRBJ2-3; D unresolved. Trimming removed 4 bases from V and 5 bases from J, with 13 bases in between. This CDR3 contains 14 residues. Germline lookup yields CDR1 MNHNS and CDR2 SASEGT. The CDR3 DNA follows: TGTGCCAGCAGTGTGCGGTCCCTCGTAGATACGCAGTATTTT. It yields the protein CASSVRSLVDTQYF.

The rearrangement joins TRBV10-1 to TRBJ1-2, with D perhaps TRBD1 (6 bases). V was pared by 8 bases and J by 8 bases, with 15 bases between. This CDR3 is built from 12 residues. Germline V gene sequence: CDR1 WNHNN, CDR2 SYGVQD (reference sequence). The CDR3 nucleotides read TGCGCCAGCGTATCGGCAGGGGACGGCTACACCTTC. It encodes CASVSAGDGYTF.

This clone has a handful of counts. The chain employs TRBV19 and TRBJ1-5; possible D gene TRBD1, 6 bases. The V and J ends lost 11 bases and 5 bases respectively, with 16 bases between them. In germline, CDR1 is LNHDA, CDR2 SQIVND (reference sequence). The CDR3 length is 13 residues. The DNA of the CDR3 is TGTGCCGGTTCGGGGGGCAGGGATCAGCCCCAGCATTTT. It encodes CAGSGGRDQPQHF.

This clone was seen a handful of times. This chain's CDR3 is CASRQGQTYEQYF. The CDR3 bases are TGTGCCAGTAGACAGGGACAGACCTACGAGCAGTACTTC. The V call is TRBV19, the J call TRBJ2-7; the match to TRBD1 covers 7 bases. The V gene end was trimmed by 6 bases and the J gene end by 2 bases; junction bases not matched to a gene: 4. The CDR3 totals 13 residues. The germline V gene encodes CDR1 LNHDA and CDR2 SQIVND (reference sequence). The variable domain in full, completed from reference TRBV19 and TRBJ2-7, reads DGGITQSPKYLFRKEGQNVTLSCEQNLNHDAMYWYRQDPGQGLRLIYYSQIVNDFQKGDIAEGYSVSREKKESFPLTVTSAQKNPTAFYLCASRQGQTYEQYFGPGTRLTVT.

V usage is TRBV7-2 and J usage is TRBJ2-1; D uncertain. Looked up from germline, CDR1 is SGHTA and CDR2 is FQGNSA. Trimming took off 2 bases at V and 8 bases at J, with 10 bases between the two ends. This CDR3 is built from 13 residues. CDR3 residues: CASSLRSRDEQFF. Here the CDR3 DNA reads TGTGCCAGCAGCTTAAGGTCTAGGGATGAGCAGTTCTTC.

This chain links TRBV18 with TRBJ2-7, with 7 bases matching TRBD1. The trim removed 5 bases at V and 6 bases at J, leaving 10 bases unmatched. The CDR3 sequence is 14 residues long. Per germline, CDR1 KGHSH and CDR2 LQKENI. The DNA of the CDR3 is TGTGCCAGCTCAACGGGTCTACAGGGGTTCGAGCAGTACTTC. Protein product: CASSTGLQGFEQYF.

The CDR3 sequence is CASSRKPLYGYTF. The CDR3 nucleotides read TGTGCCAGCAGCCGGAAGCCCCTCTATGGCTACACCTTC. The rearrangement uses TRBV28 and TRBJ1-2; D ambiguous. V was pared by 6 bases and J by 4 bases, with 12 bases between. This CDR3 comprises 13 residues. The germline CDR1 and CDR2 sequences are MDHEN and SYDVKM.

The chain links TRBV6-6 to TRBJ2-1, with 8 bases matching TRBD2. J was trimmed by 8 bases and V by 6 bases; bases with no gene match: 6. The CDR3 extends over 13 amino acids. Germline assignment: CDR1 MNHNY and CDR2 SVGAGI (reference sequence). The chain's CDR3 is CASRTTSADEQFF. In nucleotides, the CDR3 is TGTGCCAGCAGAACGACTAGCGCCGATGAGCAGTTCTTC.

The chain couples TRBV19 to TRBJ1-4; D perhaps matches TRBD1 (6 bases). Germline CDR1 and CDR2: LNHDA and SQIVND (reference sequence). V was clipped by 2 bases and J by 7 bases, with 14 bases between them. This CDR3 comprises 15 residues. CDR3: CASSIMQGLVEKLFF. The CDR3 nucleotides read TGTGCCAGTAGTATAATGCAGGGGTTGGTTGAAAAACTGTTTTTT.

This chain's CDR3 is CASSKAGGPFNYGYTF. CDR3 coding DNA: TGTGCCAGCAGCAAAGCGGGAGGGCCTTTTAACTATGGCTACACCTTC. The V and J genes are TRBV21-1 and TRBJ1-2. TRBV21-1 is labeled a pseudogene. This CDR3 is built from 16 residues.

As for this clone: This CDR3 is also generated by other DNA sequences in the sample. This chain uses TRBV7-3 with TRBJ2-3; 11 bases fit TRBD2. CDR3 length: 15 residues. Germline values: CDR1 SGHTA, CDR2 FQGTGA. V was pared by 3 bases and J by 2 bases, with 1 base of the junction left unmatched. The chain's CDR3 is CASSLTSGTTDTQYF. The CDR3 DNA reads TGTGCCAGCAGCTTGACTAGCGGGACCACAGATACGCAGTATTTT.

The V and J genes are TRBV11-2 and TRBJ2-4; D gene unclear. This CDR3 has 13 residues. CDR1 and CDR2 from the germline V gene are SGHAT and FQNNGV. The ends were cut back, 5 bases at V and 8 bases at J, with 13 bases in the middle. The CDR3 loop is CASSRRRDDIQYF. The CDR3 nucleotides are TGTGCCAGCAGCCGTAGAAGGGATGACATTCAGTACTTC.

The gene calls are TRBV18 and TRBJ1-2, with TRBD1 identical over 8 bases. CDR1 is KGHSH, CDR2 LQKENI, per germline. This CDR3 has 22 amino acids. Unmatched junction bases numbered 23, after V lost 2 bases and J lost 0 bases. The CDR3 loop is CASSPSPGGGTGNRRANYGYTF. CDR3 DNA: TGTGCCAGCTCACCATCGCCCGGGGGCGGGACAGGAAATCGGCGAGCTAACTATGGCTACACCTTC.